This T cell receptor (beta chain) was found in a study of radiotherapy plus CTLA-4 blockade in lung cancer. Trimming cost V 4 bases and J 3 bases, with 10 bases left between them. Germline-derived CDR1 and CDR2 are SQVTM and ANQGSEA. This CDR3 spans 12 amino acids. With ipilimumab providing CTLA-4 blockade, focal radiation was administered to patients who had chemo-refractory metastatic non-small-cell lung cancer. This clone was seen only a few times. The sample holds other DNA sequences that translate to the same CDR3. Measured with immunoSEQ multiplex PCR; TCRdb has only the in-frame clones, and not every one. Here the sample spans 95,000 to 150,000 clones, about nine tenths being singletons.

The receptor was derived from a human donor with non-small cell lung cancer that progressed on radiotherapy plus ipilimumab. The chain combines TRBV29-1 with TRBJ2-7; D call uncertain. Sequencing was performed on peripheral blood, taken from a patient treated with radiotherapy plus ipilimumab. CDR3 coding DNA: TGCAGCGTTGGCCCGGGCAGCTACGAGCAGTACTTC. Its translation: CSVGPGSYEQYF.